The 17 T cell receptor beta chains below come from one sample, sequenced in a study of T cell changes during pregnancy in multiple sclerosis. TCRdb keeps only in-frame clones here, not all; method: immunoSEQ multiplex PCR. The data show about 73,000 clones, with around 92% seen just once and approximately 2.8% held by the top ten. Sequenced material: peripheral blood, taken in the third trimester of pregnancy. The receptors were sampled from a female donor in good health, enrolled as a control in a pregnancy study.

The rearrangement uses TRBV27 and TRBJ1-4, with 10 bases matching TRBD1. CDR3 size: 14 residues. Per germline, CDR1 MNHEY and CDR2 SMNVEV (reference sequence). Losses at the gene ends were 6 bases for V and 7 bases for J; bases not matched to a gene: 5. The CDR3 nucleotides are TGTGCCAGCAGAGAGACAGGGGGCCCTGAAAAACTGTTTTTT. This sequence encodes CASRETGGPEKLFF.

This clone was counted a single time. This chain links TRBV6-6 with TRBJ1-3; D unresolved. Germline lookup yields CDR1 MNHNY and CDR2 SVGAGI (reference sequence). This CDR3 comprises 13 residues. The V gene lost 0 bases and the J gene lost 9 bases, with 9 bases spanning the gap. The CDR3 protein is CASSYSREFTIYF. Written as DNA, the CDR3 is TGTGCCAGCAGTTACTCGCGGGAATTCACCATATATTTT.

This sequence joins TRBV7-9 and TRBJ1-5; TRBD1 is a possible D gene (5 bases). Germline CDR1 is SEHNR and CDR2 is FQNEAQ (reference sequence). V lost 4 bases, J lost 8 bases, and 9 bases lay in between. This CDR3 is 12 amino acids long. CDR3 amino acids: CASSSRDEPQHF. The CDR3, as DNA: TGTGCCAGCAGCTCCAGGGATGAGCCCCAGCATTTT.

V usage is TRBV16 and J usage is TRBJ2-7; D might be TRBD1 (6 bases). CDR1 and CDR2 (germline): KGHSY, FQNENV. The V and J ends lost 4 bases and 2 bases respectively, with 18 bases between them. The CDR3 extends over 16 amino acids. The CDR3 loop is CASSRNNGAGAYEQYF. CDR3 coding DNA: TGTGCCAGCAGCCGCAATAACGGGGCAGGGGCCTACGAGCAGTACTTC.

CDR3 nucleotide sequence: TGTGCCAGCAGCCCTACCGGGACAGGGTATGGCTACACCTTC. As protein: CASSPTGTGYGYTF. This chain joins TRBV7-3 and TRBJ1-2, with TRBD1 identical over 9 bases. With V trimmed by 5 bases and J by 5 bases, 6 bases remained unmatched. The V gene's germline CDR1 is SGHTA and CDR2 FQGTGA. The CDR3 totals 14 residues.

The rearrangement links TRBV7-9 to TRBJ1-2; TRBD1 is a possible D gene (5 bases). The germline gives CDR1 SEHNR, CDR2 FQNEAQ (reference sequence). Trimming pared 4 bases from V and 10 bases from J, leaving 13 bases between. This CDR3 is built from 12 residues. CDR3 bases: TGTGCCAGCAGCTCCAGTACAGGAAACTACACCTTC. This translates into CASSSSTGNYTF.

The CDR3 nucleotides read TGCGCCAGCAGCTTGTCCGCGGGAAACTACGAGCAGTACTTC. Protein: CASSLSAGNYEQYF. The chain is built from TRBV5-1 and TRBJ2-7, with D perhaps matching TRBD2 (6 bases). The CDR3 has 14 residues. CDR1 is SGHRS and CDR2 is YFSETQ in the germline V gene. Trimming took off 1 base at V and 3 bases at J, with 11 bases between the two ends.

The V gene is TRBV29-1, the J gene TRBJ1-1; D is unresolved. This CDR3 has 14 amino acids. Trimming took 7 bases from V and 1 from J, leaving 16 bases between them. The germline V gene encodes CDR1 SQVTM and CDR2 ANQGSEA. As DNA, the CDR3 is TGCAGCGCCCGACGGGGATCAACGAACACTGAAGCTTTCTTT. Protein sequence: CSARRGSTNTEAFF.

The rearrangement joins TRBV7-3 to TRBJ2-1, with TRBD2 matching 7 bases. V gave up 4 bases and J gave up 5 bases; unmatched junction bases: 14. The CDR3 is made up of 17 amino acids. Germline lookup yields CDR1 SGHTA and CDR2 FQGTGA. The CDR3 DNA reads TGTGCCAGCAGCTCCCGAGGGCCGCGGGGACTAAACAATGAGCAGTTCTTC. Amino acid sequence: CASSSRGPRGLNNEQFF. Together with reference TRBV7-3 and TRBJ2-1, the CDR3 gives the full variable domain: GAGVSQTPSNKVTEKGKYVELRCDPISGHTALYWYRQSLGQGPEFLIYFQGTGAADDSGLPNDRFFAVRPEGSVSTLKIQRTERGDSAVYLCASSSRGPRGLNNEQFFGPGTRLTVL.

The J gene is TRBJ1-1, the V gene TRBV6-1, with TRBD1 matching over 7 bases. Germline V lookup: CDR1 MNHNS, CDR2 SASEGT. The CDR3 spans 14 residues. With 8 bases clipped from V and 3 bases from J, the junction kept 9 bases outside the gene matches. The CDR3 sequence is CASPTGAADTEAFF. The CDR3 nucleotides are TGTGCCAGCCCCACAGGGGCGGCAGACACTGAAGCTTTCTTT.

The chain combines TRBV6-5 with TRBJ2-3, with a tentative D call TRBD2 (6 bases). V shed 6 bases and J shed 2 bases, with 9 bases lying between them. Germline V gene sequence: CDR1 MNHEY, CDR2 SVGAGI. This CDR3 has 13 residues. In nucleotides, the CDR3 is TGTGCCAGCAGACCGGACTACACAGATACGCAGTATTTT. Protein sequence: CASRPDYTDTQYF.

V and J are TRBV18 and TRBJ1-2; 10 nucleotides line up with TRBD1. The CDR3 spans 13 residues. Germline assignment: CDR1 KGHSH and CDR2 LQKENI. V was pared by 5 bases and J by 6 bases, with 3 bases of the junction left unmatched. This CDR3 reads CASSSGTGDGYTF. The DNA for the CDR3 is TGTGCCAGCTCATCAGGGACAGGGGATGGCTACACCTTC.

The genes are TRBV5-5 and TRBJ1-3; 7 positions agree with TRBD1. This CDR3 is 16 amino acids long. CDR1 and CDR2 from the germline V gene are SGHKS and YYEKEE (reference sequence). V was pared by 2 bases and J by 1 base, with 6 bases of the junction left unmatched. The CDR3 DNA is TGTGCCAGCAGCTTCCGACAGGGCCCTTCTGGAAACACCATATATTTT. It yields the protein CASSFRQGPSGNTIYF.

The rearrangement joins TRBV6-4 to TRBJ1-2, with D tentatively TRBD1 (5 bases). CDR1 and CDR2 from the germline V gene are MRHNA and SNTAGT. V was pared by 0 bases and J by 2 bases, with 10 bases between. The CDR3 is 15 residues long. CDR3 in amino acids: CASSDSRQGNYGYTF. The CDR3 DNA sequence: TGTGCCAGCAGTGACTCCAGGCAGGGCAACTATGGCTACACCTTC.

The gene calls are TRBV29-1 and TRBJ2-3; 9 nucleotides line up with TRBD1. The germline gives CDR1 SQVTM, CDR2 ANQGSEA. The CDR3 contains 15 residues. V lost 6 bases and J lost 3; bases outside the gene matches: 10. DNA for the CDR3: TGCAGCGTGGTTGAACAGGGGGCGCCGACAGATACGCAGTATTTT. This encodes CSVVEQGAPTDTQYF.

The rearrangement joins TRBV11-2 to TRBJ1-2, with D tentatively TRBD1 (5 bases). Germline CDR1 SGHAT, CDR2 FQNNGV. This CDR3 is 14 amino acids long. V was trimmed by 5 bases and J by 5 bases, leaving 15 bases between them. The CDR3 coding sequence is TGTGCCAGCAGCCAATCACCGGACATATATGGCTACACCTTC. Protein: CASSQSPDIYGYTF.

The chain employs TRBV28 and TRBJ1-3, with unresolved D. Germline values: CDR1 MDHEN, CDR2 SYDVKM. This CDR3 has 15 amino acids. The ends were cut back, 3 bases at V and 2 bases at J, with 11 bases in the middle. CDR3 sequence reads: CASSFGLRTGNTIYF. Here the CDR3 DNA reads TGTGCCAGCAGTTTTGGGCTTCGGACTGGAAACACCATATATTTT.